One sample yielded the 20 T cell receptor beta chains listed below, sequenced in a study of cytomegalovirus exposure and HLA in healthy donors. It was with 60 Vbeta and 13 Jbeta primers that the PCR ran. TCRdb's copy holds only in-frame clones and misses some; the assay was immunoSEQ multiplex PCR. The sample lists some 130,000 clones, around 77% occurring once. Sequenced input: PBMCs. These receptors came from a man under 40 in good health and CMV-seronegative.

The chain combines TRBV28 with TRBJ2-7; D perhaps matches TRBD2 (6 bases). CDR1 is MDHEN and CDR2 is SYDVKM in the germline V gene. Between the trimmed V and J ends, which lost 7 bases and 1 base, there was a span of 14 bases. The CDR3 extends over 14 amino acids. CDR3 DNA: TGTGCCAGCACTGATAACGGGGGTTCCTACGAGCAGTACTTC. This encodes CASTDNGGSYEQYF.

The V and J genes are TRBV28 and TRBJ1-2; 10 positions agree with TRBD1. In germline, CDR1 is MDHEN, CDR2 SYDVKM. The CDR3 runs 14 residues. V was pared by 6 bases and J by 3 bases, with 4 bases of the junction left unmatched. The DNA for the CDR3 is TGTGCCAGCAGAAGACAGGGGGCTTACTATGGCTACACCTTC. Translated: CASRRQGAYYGYTF.

The rearrangement uses TRBV30 and TRBJ2-3; a weak D match, TRBD2 (5 bases). The germline CDR1 and CDR2 sequences are GTSNPN and SVGIG (reference sequence). V lost 2 bases, J lost 1 base, and 13 bases lay in between. This CDR3 spans 15 amino acids. The CDR3 DNA sequence: TGTGCCTGGAGTCCTGCGATGAGGGGCACAGATACGCAGTATTTT. As protein: CAWSPAMRGTDTQYF.

The chain recombines TRBV28 with TRBJ1-5; D might be TRBD1 (5 bases). In germline, CDR1 is MDHEN, CDR2 SYDVKM. V gave up 2 bases and J gave up 2 bases, with 13 bases separating them. The CDR3 loop spans 16 amino acids. The CDR3 region is CASSLVGGAGNQPQHF. The CDR3 nucleotides are TGTGCCAGCAGTTTAGTCGGAGGGGCCGGCAATCAGCCCCAGCATTTT.

V and J are TRBV28 and TRBJ1-5; TRBD1 aligns across 8 bases. In germline, CDR1 is MDHEN, CDR2 SYDVKM. The CDR3 length is 16 residues. The J segment lost 6 bases and the V segment lost 3 bases, leaving 10 bases of the junction unmatched. The CDR3 bases are TGTGCCAGCAGTTTTCAGGGGGCGAGTCTTGGTCAGCCCCAGCATTTT. Translating it yields CASSFQGASLGQPQHF. Looking up the rest from reference TRBV28 and TRBJ1-5 gives the full variable domain: DVKVTQSSRYLVKRTGEKVFLECVQDMDHENMFWYRQDPGLGLRLIYFSYDVKMKEKGDIPEGYSVSREKKERFSLILESASTNQTSMYLCASSFQGASLGQPQHFGDGTRLSIL.

The V call is TRBV28, the J call TRBJ2-7; no firm D call. Trimming stripped 2 bases from V and 4 bases from J, with 12 bases between. Germline values: CDR1 MDHEN, CDR2 SYDVKM. This CDR3 is built from 14 residues. This CDR3 is CASSLIGQEYEQYF. CDR3 DNA sequence: TGTGCCAGCAGTTTAATAGGCCAGGAATACGAGCAGTACTTC.

The CDR3 is CASSDGTGDADTQYF. For the CDR3, the DNA is TGTGCCAGCAGTGACGGGACAGGGGACGCAGATACGCAGTATTTT. The rearrangement joins TRBV6-4 to TRBJ2-3; 10 bases align to TRBD1. This CDR3 contains 15 residues. The trim removed 2 bases at V and 4 bases at J, leaving 3 bases unmatched. The germline V gene encodes CDR1 MRHNA and CDR2 SNTAGT.

This chain links TRBV6-5 with TRBJ1-1; no reliable D call. Germline CDR1 and CDR2: MNHEY and SVGAGI. V lost 4 bases to trimming and J lost 6 bases, with 15 bases between them. This CDR3 is built from 14 residues. CDR3 sequence (DNA): TGTGCCAGCAGTTCAGTATCCACAGCCTCTGAAGCTTTCTTT. It specifies CASSSVSTASEAFF.

The chain uses TRBV2 and TRBJ2-7; 14 nucleotides line up with TRBD2. There are 16 residues in the CDR3. Germline CDR1 reads SNHLY; CDR2 reads FYNNEI. After removal of 1 base from V and 2 bases from J, the junction contained 1 base not matched to a gene. This CDR3 is CASSEGLAGGPYEQYF. CDR3 coding DNA: TGTGCCAGCAGTGAAGGACTAGCGGGAGGGCCCTACGAGCAGTACTTC.

The chain is built from TRBV5-1 and TRBJ2-1; 7 positions match TRBD2. The CDR3 contains 12 residues. Per the germline V gene, CDR1 is SGHRS and CDR2 is YFSETQ. Trimming at V came to 3 bases and at J to 10 bases, leaving 4 bases not matched to a gene. The CDR3 spells CASSWGGREQFF. CDR3 nucleotide sequence: TGCGCCAGCAGCTGGGGGGGGAGGGAGCAGTTCTTC. The whole variable domain, filled in from reference TRBV5-1 and TRBJ2-1, reads KAGVTQTPRYLIKTRGQQVTLSCSPISGHRSVSWYQQTPGQGLQFLFEYFSETQRNKGNFPGRFSGRQFSNSRSEMNVSTLELGDSALYLCASSWGGREQFFGPGTRLTVL.

J is TRBJ2-1 and V is TRBV27; TRBD1 agrees at 8 bases. The germline CDR1 and CDR2 sequences are MNHEY and SMNVEV (reference sequence). This CDR3 region has 12 residues. J gave up 9 bases and V 6 bases, and 4 bases lay outside the gene matches. The CDR3 DNA reads TGTGCCAGCAGGCAGGGGGCCGGTGAGCAGTTCTTC. Encoded protein: CASRQGAGEQFF.

The V gene is TRBV9, the J gene TRBJ2-3, with a tentative D call TRBD1 (5 bases). The CDR3 consists of 14 residues. From germline, CDR1 is SGDLS and CDR2 YYNGEE. Between the trimmed V and J ends, which lost 1 base and 2 bases, there was a span of 8 bases. In nucleotides, the CDR3 is TGTGCCAGCAGCGTAACAGGAAACACAGATACGCAGTATTTT. Translation: CASSVTGNTDTQYF.

This clone was found a few times. This chain links TRBV5-6 with TRBJ2-7, with TRBD2 matching over 10 bases. The CDR3 consists of 15 residues. Germline assignment: CDR1 SGHDT and CDR2 YYEEEE. Germline trimming cut 6 bases from V and 2 bases from J; bases unmatched to any gene: 8. The DNA of the CDR3 is TGTGCCAGCACCTCCGGGACTAGCGCGGCCTACGAGCAGTACTTC. Translation gives CASTSGTSAAYEQYF.

V is TRBV5-1 and J is TRBJ2-3; no firm D call. There are 14 residues in the CDR3. Trimming left V 3 bases short and J 0 bases short, with 8 bases between. Germline CDR1 reads SGHRS; CDR2 reads YFSETQ. In nucleotides, the CDR3 is TGCGCCAGCAGCTCCTGGAGTAGCACAGATACGCAGTATTTT. This gives the protein CASSSWSSTDTQYF.

The chain couples TRBV6-5 to TRBJ2-7; D remains ambiguous. V lost 0 bases, J lost 0 bases, and 12 bases lay in between. The CDR3 covers 16 residues. The germline V gene encodes CDR1 MNHEY and CDR2 SVGAGI. CDR3 coding DNA: TGTGCCAGCAGTTACTCGAGCCTGACTGGCTCCTACGAGCAGTACTTC. Translated: CASSYSSLTGSYEQYF.

The chain combines TRBV5-3 with TRBJ1-5; D is ambiguous. TRBV5-3 is an open reading frame whose function is uncertain. The CDR3 has 13 residues. V was shortened by 2 bases and J by 7 bases, with 10 bases between the two germline ends. For the CDR3, the DNA is TGTGCCAGAAGCTTACATTATTTGCAGCCCCAGCATTTT. It specifies CARSLHYLQPQHF.

CDR3 protein: CASSRMSGHGANVLTF. The CDR3 DNA reads as TGTGCCAGCAGCCGGATGTCAGGGCACGGGGCCAACGTCCTGACTTTC. The chain carries TRBV5-4 and TRBJ2-6; TRBD1 might be the D (5 bases). Trimming removed 4 bases from V and 4 bases from J, with 15 bases in between. This CDR3 has 16 amino acids. Germline loops: CDR1 SGHNT, CDR2 YYREEE (reference sequence).

There are a few counts of this clone. V usage is TRBV4-1 and J usage is TRBJ2-4, with D maybe TRBD2 (6 bases). The germline CDR1 and CDR2 sequences are MGHRA and YSYEKL. The germline V and J ends were trimmed by 1 base and 0 bases, with 16 bases remaining between them. This CDR3 contains 18 residues. In DNA form, the CDR3 reads TGCGCCAGCAGCCAAGGCGAAGCGCGGGGACTAGCCAAAAACATTCAGTACTTC. As protein: CASSQGEARGLAKNIQYF.

J is TRBJ2-2 and V is TRBV28; possible D gene TRBD2, 5 bases. The V end lost 5 bases, the J end lost 5 bases, and 15 bases lay between the germline ends. CDR3 length: 15 amino acids. Germline-derived CDR1 and CDR2 are MDHEN and SYDVKM. CDR3 in DNA: TGTGCCAGCAGTCAGGCTAGCTCGTGGACCGGGGAGCTGTTTTTT. It encodes CASSQASSWTGELFF.

The V and J genes are TRBV9 and TRBJ1-2; 7 bases fit TRBD1. J gave up 7 bases and V 0 bases, and 9 bases lay outside the gene matches. Germline V CDR1 and CDR2: SGDLS, YYNGEE. This CDR3 comprises 15 residues. CDR3 coding DNA: TGTGCCAGCAGCGTAGACCCCGACAGGGTAGGTGGCTACACCTTC. The encoded protein is CASSVDPDRVGGYTF.